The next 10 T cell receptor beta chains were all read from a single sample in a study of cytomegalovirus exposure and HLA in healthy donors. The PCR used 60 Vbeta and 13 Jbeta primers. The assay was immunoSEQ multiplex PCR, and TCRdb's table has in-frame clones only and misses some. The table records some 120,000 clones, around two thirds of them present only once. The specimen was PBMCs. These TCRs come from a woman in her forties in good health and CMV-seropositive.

The CDR3 DNA follows: TGTGCCAGCAGCAACTCTAACAGCTACGAGCAGTACTTC. This encodes CASSNSNSYEQYF. The V gene is TRBV21-1, the J gene TRBJ2-7; TRBD1 is the table's D call and was not checked against the DNA. TRBV21-1 is a known pseudogene. CDR3 length: 13 residues.

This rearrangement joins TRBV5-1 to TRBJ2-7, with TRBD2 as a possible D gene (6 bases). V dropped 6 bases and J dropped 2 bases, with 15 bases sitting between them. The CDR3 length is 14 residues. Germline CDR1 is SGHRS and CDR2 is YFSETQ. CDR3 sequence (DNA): TGCGCCAGCACCCTCGACGGGGGACCCTACGAGCAGTACTTC. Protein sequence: CASTLDGGPYEQYF.

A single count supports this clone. CDR3 in DNA: TGCAGCGTTGAAGGAGTCTCGGACAGGGCTATGAACACTGAAGCTTTCTTT. Amino acids: CSVEGVSDRAMNTEAFF. This chain joins TRBV29-1 and TRBJ1-1, with 8 bases fitting TRBD1. V was clipped by 1 base and J by 0 bases; unmatched bases: 10. The CDR3 has 17 residues. CDR1 is SQVTM and CDR2 is ANQGSEA in the germline V gene.

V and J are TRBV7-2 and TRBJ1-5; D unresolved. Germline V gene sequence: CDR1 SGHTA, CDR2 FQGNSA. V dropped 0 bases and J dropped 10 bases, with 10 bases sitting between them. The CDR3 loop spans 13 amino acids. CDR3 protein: CASSLAQVDPQHF. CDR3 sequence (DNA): TGTGCCAGCAGCTTAGCGCAGGTTGACCCCCAGCATTTT.

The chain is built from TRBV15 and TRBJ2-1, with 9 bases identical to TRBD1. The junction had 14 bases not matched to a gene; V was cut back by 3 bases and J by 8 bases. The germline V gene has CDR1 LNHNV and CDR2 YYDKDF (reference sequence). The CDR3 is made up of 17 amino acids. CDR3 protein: CATSRGGGTGPVDEQFF. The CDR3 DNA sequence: TGTGCCACCAGCAGGGGGGGAGGGACAGGGCCAGTGGATGAGCAGTTCTTC.

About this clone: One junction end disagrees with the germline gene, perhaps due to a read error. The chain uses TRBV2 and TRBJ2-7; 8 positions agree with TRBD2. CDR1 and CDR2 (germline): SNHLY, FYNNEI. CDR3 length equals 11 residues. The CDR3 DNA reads TGTGCCAGCACCCCGGGACTAGGGCCGCACTTC. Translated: CASTPGLGPHF. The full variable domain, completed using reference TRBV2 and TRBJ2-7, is EPEVTQTPSHQVTQMGQEVILRCVPISNHLYFYWYRQILGQKVEFLVSFYNNEISEKSEIFDDQFSVERPDGSNFTLKIRSTKLEDSAMYFCASTPGLGPHFGPGTRLTVT.

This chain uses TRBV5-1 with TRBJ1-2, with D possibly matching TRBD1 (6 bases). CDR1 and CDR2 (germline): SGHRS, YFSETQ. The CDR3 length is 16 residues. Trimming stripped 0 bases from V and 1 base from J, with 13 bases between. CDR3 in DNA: TGCGCCAGCAGCTTGGGGACAGAACGATTTAACTATGGCTACACCTTC. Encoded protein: CASSLGTERFNYGYTF.

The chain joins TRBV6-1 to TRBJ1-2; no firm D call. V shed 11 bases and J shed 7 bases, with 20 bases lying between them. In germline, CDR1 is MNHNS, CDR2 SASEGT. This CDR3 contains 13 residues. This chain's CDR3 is CAGKPVSVGGYTF. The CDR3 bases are TGTGCCGGCAAACCCGTTTCGGTCGGTGGCTACACCTTC.

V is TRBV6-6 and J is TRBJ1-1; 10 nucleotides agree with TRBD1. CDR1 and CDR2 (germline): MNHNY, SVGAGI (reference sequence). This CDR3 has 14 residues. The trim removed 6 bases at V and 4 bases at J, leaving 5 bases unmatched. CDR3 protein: CASSPGQGVTEAFF. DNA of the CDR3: TGTGCCAGCAGCCCCGGACAGGGGGTCACTGAAGCTTTCTTT.

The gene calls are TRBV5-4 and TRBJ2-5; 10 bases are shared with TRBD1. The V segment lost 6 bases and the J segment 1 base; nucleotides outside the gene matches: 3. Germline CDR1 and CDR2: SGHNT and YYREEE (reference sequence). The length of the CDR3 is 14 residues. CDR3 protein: CASTRQGAQETQYF. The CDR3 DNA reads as TGTGCCAGCACCCGACAGGGGGCCCAAGAGACCCAGTACTTC.